One and the same sample provided the 14 T cell receptor beta chains below, sequenced in a study of blood T cell repertoires in COVID-19. Profiled with immunoSEQ multiplex PCR; TCRdb holds only in-frame clones, not every one. The data show about 360,000 clones, 87% seen once. Sequenced: PBMCs or T cells enriched from blood (not recorded which). Receptor source: a man between 35 and 55 years old in a cohort exposed to, infected with or recovered from COVID-19 (not recorded which).

The genes are TRBV5-5 and TRBJ1-1; D unclear. The CDR3 sequence is 17 residues long. V shed 4 bases and J shed 5 bases, with 24 bases lying between them. The germline gives CDR1 SGHKS, CDR2 YYEKEE (reference sequence). The CDR3, as DNA: TGTGCCAGCAGCCTAGCTTTCGGAAATGTGGCTGGGACTGAAGCTTTCTTT. Its protein is CASSLAFGNVAGTEAFF.

CDR3 bases: TGTGCCAGCACCCCCCGGACTAGCGGGAAAATCGGGGCCTACGAGCAGTACTTC. Translating gives CASTPRTSGKIGAYEQYF. The V and J genes are TRBV13 and TRBJ2-7; 12 bases agree with TRBD2. The CDR3 is 18 residues long. The germline gives CDR1 PRHDT, CDR2 FYEKMQ (reference sequence). Unmatched junction bases numbered 15, after V lost 7 bases and J lost 2 bases.

The rearrangement uses TRBV19 and TRBJ2-1; weak D call: TRBD1 (6 bases). CDR1 and CDR2 (germline): LNHDA, SQIVND (reference sequence). This CDR3 comprises 15 residues. V was shortened by 4 bases and J by 1 base, with 11 bases between the two germline ends. The CDR3 DNA sequence: TGTGCCAGTAGTACTGCTAGGGGGTCCTACAATGAGCAGTTCTTC. Amino acid sequence: CASSTARGSYNEQFF.

The chain is built from TRBV7-9 and TRBJ2-3, with 7 nucleotides matching TRBD2. The CDR3 runs 12 residues. In germline, CDR1 is SEHNR, CDR2 FQNEAQ (reference sequence). With 7 bases clipped from V and 9 bases from J, the junction kept 7 bases outside the gene matches. Here the CDR3 reads CASNPGGPTQYF. In nucleotides, the CDR3 is TGTGCCAGCAACCCGGGGGGTCCCACGCAGTATTTT.

This chain uses TRBV7-9 with TRBJ2-1, with D perhaps matching TRBD1 (7 bases). The CDR3 sequence is 14 residues long. CDR1 and CDR2 from the germline V gene are SEHNR and FQNEAQ (reference sequence). V lost 8 bases and J 0 bases, leaving 11 bases between the germline ends. The CDR3 bases are TGTGCCAGCCGGAGGGACAGCTCCTACAATGAGCAGTTCTTC. Translation: CASRRDSSYNEQFF.

The chain is built from TRBV4-2 and TRBJ2-7; 10 bases agree with TRBD1. Germline-derived CDR1 and CDR2 are LGHNA and YNFKEQ. The CDR3 has 16 amino acids. V gave up 4 bases and J gave up 3 bases; unmatched junction bases: 9. The CDR3 here is CASSPFGQGEIYEQYF. The CDR3 DNA reads as TGTGCCAGCAGCCCTTTTGGACAGGGGGAAATCTACGAGCAGTACTTC.

The genes are TRBV3-1 (or the pseudogene TRBV3-2) and TRBJ2-2, with a weak D call TRBD1 (6 bases). V lost 4 bases to trimming and J lost 2 bases, with 14 bases between them. Per germline, CDR1 LGHDT and CDR2 YNNKEL (reference sequence). CDR3 length: 16 amino acids. CDR3 nucleotide sequence: TGTGCCAGCAGCCCCCCCCGACAGGTCAACACCGGGGAGCTGTTTTTT. Protein: CASSPPRQVNTGELFF.

The V and J genes are TRBV5-4 and TRBJ2-1, with 12 bases identical to TRBD2. Germline V gene lookup returns CDR1 SGHNT and CDR2 YYREEE (reference sequence). The CDR3 loop spans 15 amino acids. After removal of 5 bases from V and 3 bases from J, the junction contained 3 bases not matched to a gene. The CDR3, as DNA: TGTGCCAGCAGGCAGACTAGCGGGAGCTACAATGAGCAGTTCTTC. Protein product: CASRQTSGSYNEQFF.

V gene TRBV19 combines with J gene TRBJ2-7, with a possible D match to TRBD2 (6 bases). The germline V gene encodes CDR1 LNHDA and CDR2 SQIVND (reference sequence). Trimming took off 7 bases at V and 6 bases at J, with 19 bases between the two ends. The length of the CDR3 is 14 residues. CDR3 bases: TGTGCCAGTAAGGGGTTGGGCTTCGGGGGCGAGCAGTACTTC. It is translated as CASKGLGFGGEQYF.

The chain carries TRBV28 and TRBJ2-5; TRBD1 matches at 7 bases. The CDR3 is made up of 16 amino acids. CDR1 MDHEN and CDR2 SYDVKM come from the germline V gene. With 6 bases clipped from V and 5 bases from J, the junction kept 15 bases outside the gene matches. The CDR3 reads CASRRAPRQGRETQYF. The CDR3 bases are TGTGCCAGCAGGAGGGCCCCACGACAGGGACGGGAGACCCAGTACTTC.

The chain uses TRBV19 and TRBJ2-5, with a weak D call TRBD2 (5 bases). The V gene's germline CDR1 is LNHDA and CDR2 SQIVND (reference sequence). The V and J ends lost 3 bases and 5 bases respectively, with 19 bases between them. This CDR3 is built from 16 residues. Written as DNA, the CDR3 is TGTGCCAGTAGTATCGAAGGACCGCTCAGGAGGGAGACCCAGTACTTC. Its translation is CASSIEGPLRRETQYF.

This clone occurred once. This chain uses TRBV3-1 (or the pseudogene TRBV3-2) with TRBJ2-4, with 10 positions matching TRBD1. Germline lookup yields CDR1 LGHDT and CDR2 YNNKEL (reference sequence). Unmatched junction bases numbered 6, after V lost 2 bases and J lost 8 bases. This CDR3 is 15 amino acids long. The CDR3 sequence is CASSQRGQGRDIQYF. The CDR3 DNA is TGTGCCAGCAGCCAACGGGGACAGGGGAGGGACATTCAGTACTTC.

This clone was picked up a small number of times. V and J are TRBV7-6 and TRBJ2-6; the D gene is possibly TRBD1 (6 bases). Germline-derived CDR1 and CDR2 are SGHVS and FNYEAQ. V was pared by 4 bases and J by 1 base, with 8 bases between. The CDR3 runs to 15 residues. CDR3 sequence (DNA): TGTGCCAGCAGCTCTAGGGGGTCTGGGGCCAACGTCCTGACTTTC. Protein product: CASSSRGSGANVLTF.

The chain uses TRBV9 and TRBJ1-4, with D maybe TRBD1 (5 bases). The CDR3 spans 15 residues. V was pared by 3 bases and J by 5 bases, with 14 bases between. Germline CDR1 SGDLS, CDR2 YYNGEE. The CDR3 nucleotides are TGTGCCAGCAGCGCTACCGGGACTGCCAATGAAAAACTGTTTTTT. Amino acids: CASSATGTANEKLFF. Using reference TRBV9 and TRBJ1-4 for the parts outside the CDR3, the full variable domain is DSGVTQTPKHLITATGQRVTLRCSPRSGDLSVYWYQQSLDQGLQFLIQYYNGEERAKGNILERFSAQQFPDLHSELNLSSLELGDSALYFCASSATGTANEKLFFGSGTQLSVL.